The 21 T cell receptor beta chains listed next were all sequenced from one sample in a study of PD-L1 blockade in urothelial cancer. Only in-frame clones appear in the TCRdb table, and some are missing; sequencing was by immunoSEQ multiplex PCR. Found here are tens of thousands of clones, around 87% of them singletons; the top ten hold 1.5% to 2%. The source was PBMCs, collected around atezolizumab (anti-PD-L1) treatment. The receptors here all came from a man in his forties or fifties with urothelial cancer.

CDR3 loop: CASSLGDRVNSPLHF. The CDR3 DNA is TGCGCCAGCAGCTTGGGGGACAGGGTTAATTCACCCCTCCACTTT. This chain links TRBV5-1 with TRBJ1-6, with TRBD1 matching 9 bases. CDR3 length: 15 amino acids. Trimming removed 0 bases from V and 6 bases from J; junction bases left unmatched: 1. Germline V gene data show CDR1 as SGHRS and CDR2 as YFSETQ.

V and J are TRBV9 and TRBJ1-1, with no clear D. CDR1 and CDR2 from the germline V gene are SGDLS and YYNGEE. The germline V and J ends were trimmed by 0 bases and 3 bases, with 9 bases remaining between them. CDR3 size: 14 residues. CDR3 nucleotides: TGTGCCAGCAGCGTAGAGGGAGGTGACACTGAAGCTTTCTTT. This gives the protein CASSVEGGDTEAFF.

The CDR3 here is CASRGSWNEQFF. As DNA, the CDR3 is TGTGCCAGCAGGGGCAGCTGGAATGAGCAGTTCTTC. The chain uses TRBV2 and TRBJ2-1; D unclear. This CDR3 has 12 residues. With 6 bases removed from V and 7 bases from J, the gap between germline ends came to 10 bases. Germline loops: CDR1 SNHLY, CDR2 FYNNEI.

The chain has TRBV5-1 and TRBJ2-5; 8 bases agree with TRBD1. Germline V gene data show CDR1 as SGHRS and CDR2 as YFSETQ. V shed 3 bases, J shed 5 bases, and the junction held 9 bases outside the gene matches. The CDR3 loop spans 15 amino acids. The CDR3 protein is CASSSTQGAWETQYF. In nucleotides, the CDR3 is TGCGCCAGCAGCTCGACGCAGGGGGCATGGGAGACCCAGTACTTC.

The gene calls are TRBV4-3 and TRBJ1-1; D unclear. CDR1 and CDR2 from the germline V gene are LGHNA and YSLEER. Trimming pared 1 base from V and 5 bases from J, leaving 11 bases between. CDR3 size: 14 residues. CDR3 residues: CASSQGRSATEAFF. In DNA, the CDR3 is TGCGCCAGCAGCCAAGGAAGGAGCGCGACTGAAGCTTTCTTT.

CDR3 protein: CASSLAGGTGELFF. CDR3 coding DNA: TGTGCCAGCAGTTTAGCGGGAGGGACCGGGGAGCTGTTTTTT. The chain uses TRBV28 and TRBJ2-2; 9 bases match TRBD2. The germline V gene has CDR1 MDHEN and CDR2 SYDVKM. This CDR3 has 14 amino acids. Losses at the gene ends were 2 bases for V and 5 bases for J; bases not matched to a gene: 0. The entire variable domain, with the rest obtained from reference TRBV28 and TRBJ2-2, is as follows: DVKVTQSSRYLVKRTGEKVFLECVQDMDHENMFWYRQDPGLGLRLIYFSYDVKMKEKGDIPEGYSVSREKKERFSLILESASTNQTSMYLCASSLAGGTGELFFGEGSRLTVL.

The chain couples TRBV18 to TRBJ1-4; no reliable D call. Looked up from germline, CDR1 is KGHSH and CDR2 is LQKENI. Trimming stripped 3 bases from V and 0 bases from J, with 11 bases between. The CDR3 has 16 residues. The CDR3 DNA is TGTGCCAGCTCACCGCAAGCGGATGCAACTAATGAAAAACTGTTTTTT. Protein sequence: CASSPQADATNEKLFF.

This clone was found a few times. The V and J genes are TRBV2 and TRBJ1-4; no definite D call. Germline V gene sequence: CDR1 SNHLY, CDR2 FYNNEI. Deletions cut 4 bases from V and 8 bases from J, with 14 bases between. The CDR3 extends over 14 amino acids. In DNA, the CDR3 is TGTGCCAGCAGTGGCTCGGGGTGGAACGAAAAACTGTTTTTT. This sequence encodes CASSGSGWNEKLFF.

This clone has more than one count but fewer than ten. The chain uses TRBV27 and TRBJ1-5, with 8 bases fitting TRBD1. Trimming cost V 6 bases and J 1 base; bases outside gene matches: 2. Germline V gene data show CDR1 as MNHEY and CDR2 as SMNVEV (reference sequence). The CDR3 spans 14 residues. As DNA, the CDR3 is TGTGCCAGCAGCCGACAGGGGAGCAATCAGCCCCAGCATTTT. Amino acids: CASSRQGSNQPQHF.

The chain links TRBV4-2 to TRBJ1-3; TRBD1 aligns across 7 bases. The V gene end was trimmed by 0 bases and the J gene end by 3 bases; junction bases not matched to a gene: 8. The germline V gene has CDR1 LGHNA and CDR2 YNFKEQ. This CDR3 contains 17 residues. The CDR3 protein is CASSQDRGSTFGNTIYF. The CDR3 nucleotides read TGTGCCAGCAGCCAAGACAGGGGGTCCACCTTTGGAAACACCATATATTTT.

The chain links TRBV7-9 to TRBJ1-1; TRBD1 agrees at 7 bases. Germline CDR1 reads SEHNR; CDR2 reads FQNEAQ (reference sequence). Losses at the gene ends were 1 base for V and 0 bases for J; bases not matched to a gene: 2. The CDR3 runs 15 residues. CDR3 DNA: TGTGCCAGCAGCTTAGGGACAGGTTTGAACACTGAAGCTTTCTTT. This encodes CASSLGTGLNTEAFF.

V is TRBV7-8 and J is TRBJ1-2, with TRBD1 matching 12 bases. There are 17 residues in the CDR3. CDR1 is SGHVS and CDR2 is FQNEAQ in the germline V gene. The junction had 16 bases not matched to a gene; V was cut back by 6 bases and J by 8 bases. The CDR3 spells CASSDQGQGAQRGGYTF. In DNA form, the CDR3 reads TGTGCCAGCAGTGACCAGGGACAGGGGGCCCAGCGAGGAGGCTACACCTTC.

V and J are TRBV11-2 and TRBJ2-7, with a possible D match to TRBD2 (7 bases). Germline CDR1 is SGHAT and CDR2 is FQNNGV. V shed 1 base and J shed 2 bases, with 9 bases lying between them. There are 14 residues in the CDR3. The CDR3 here is CASSLGGGPYEQYF. In DNA form, the CDR3 reads TGTGCCAGCAGCTTAGGGGGGGGCCCCTACGAGCAGTACTTC. Variable domain in full (rest from reference TRBV11-2 and TRBJ2-7): EAGVAQSPRYKIIEKRQSVAFWCNPISGHATLYWYQQILGQGPKLLIQFQNNGVVDDSQLPKDRFSAERLKGVDSTLKIQPAKLEDSAVYLCASSLGGGPYEQYFGPGTRLTVT.

V usage is TRBV19 and J usage is TRBJ2-3; 9 bases line up with TRBD2. The CDR3 runs to 15 residues. Germline V gene lookup returns CDR1 LNHDA and CDR2 SQIVND (reference sequence). V gave up 3 bases and J gave up 5 bases; unmatched junction bases: 6. The CDR3 region has the DNA TGTGCCAGTAGTATGGCGGGGGGGCTTGGAGATACGCAGTATTTT. Translating it yields CASSMAGGLGDTQYF.

The chain combines TRBV11-2 with TRBJ2-2; 9 bases fit TRBD2. The V and J ends lost 0 bases and 7 bases, in that order; junction bases with no gene match: 6. There are 16 residues in the CDR3. Germline CDR1 is SGHAT and CDR2 is FQNNGV. CDR3 nucleotide sequence: TGTGCCAGCAGCTTAGAGCGGGGGGGCCGGGTCGGGGAGCTGTTTTTT. Translated, it gives CASSLERGGRVGELFF.

The chain links TRBV5-4 to TRBJ2-7; 9 nucleotides agree with TRBD2. The CDR3 is 15 residues long. Trimming cost V 4 bases and J 3 bases; bases outside gene matches: 8. Germline values: CDR1 SGHNT, CDR2 YYREEE (reference sequence). In DNA form, the CDR3 reads TGTGCCAGCAGCCTCCAGCGGGAGGTCGGCTACGAGCAGTACTTC. The encoded protein is CASSLQREVGYEQYF.

This clone was seen only once. The chain couples TRBV4-2 to TRBJ2-7; a weak D match, TRBD2 (5 bases). Germline V gene lookup returns CDR1 LGHNA and CDR2 YNFKEQ. The V and J ends lost 0 bases and 3 bases respectively, with 9 bases between them. CDR3 length equals 14 residues. This chain's CDR3 is CASSQERAGYEQYF. In DNA, the CDR3 is TGTGCCAGCAGCCAAGAACGGGCGGGCTACGAGCAGTACTTC.

This rearrangement joins TRBV4-3 to TRBJ2-7; TRBD2 matches 14 bases. This CDR3 comprises 18 residues. V lost 1 base and J lost 0; bases outside the gene matches: 5. The germline V gene encodes CDR1 LGHNA and CDR2 YSLEER. The CDR3 DNA is TGCGCCAGCAGCCAAGTCCTGACTAGCGGGGGGGACTCCTACGAGCAGTACTTC. It is translated as CASSQVLTSGGDSYEQYF.

The genes are TRBV11-2 and TRBJ2-1, with 10 bases identical to TRBD2. The length of the CDR3 is 16 residues. Trimming removed 3 bases from V and 5 bases from J; junction bases left unmatched: 7. Germline V gives CDR1 SGHAT, CDR2 FQNNGV. The CDR3 coding sequence is TGTGCCAGCAGCTTGTATAGCGGGGGGTTCGACAATGAGCAGTTCTTC. Its translation: CASSLYSGGFDNEQFF.

V is TRBV15 and J is TRBJ1-5, with 10 bases aligning to TRBD1. The CDR3 has 17 residues. Per germline, CDR1 LNHNV and CDR2 YYDKDF (reference sequence). V trimming: 3 bases; J trimming: 1 base; junction bases outside the gene matches: 6. The CDR3 region is CATSRRQGAGSNQPQHF. The CDR3 bases are TGTGCCACCAGCAGGAGACAGGGGGCGGGCAGCAATCAGCCCCAGCATTTT.

The chain links TRBV18 to TRBJ2-3; no clear D. This CDR3 is built from 11 residues. CDR1 and CDR2 (germline): KGHSH, LQKENI. The V end was cut by 6 bases, the J end by 4 bases, with 5 bases between. The CDR3, as DNA: TGTGCCAGCTCCGAGCCAGATACGCAGTATTTT. Translation gives CASSEPDTQYF.